These 30 T cell receptor beta chains share one sample of origin, sequenced in a study of cytomegalovirus exposure and HLA in healthy donors (dated by TCRdb to the late 2010s). Libraries were constructed by the immunoSEQ multiplex PCR assay. For the multiplex PCR, a mixture combining 60 forward primers for TCR Vbeta segments and 13 reverse primers for TCR Jbeta segments was used. Entries here come from immuneACCESS through TCRdb and include only in-frame sequences with V and J called. Some clones fail to appear in such tables; in the studies checked, an unresolved V gene covers under half of the shortfall, and the cause of the remainder is unknown. For this sample there are approximately 59,000 clones; 65% to 80% appear just once. The ten largest clones capture 15% to 20% of the sample. Sequencing was done on a sample of PBMCs. These receptors originate from a man aged 40-49 years in good health and CMV-seropositive.

This chain connects TRBV4-2 to TRBJ2-7; 7 bases fit TRBD1. V was clipped by 2 bases and J by 3 bases; unmatched bases: 7. Germline-derived CDR1 and CDR2 are LGHNA and YNFKEQ. There are 15 residues in the CDR3. This CDR3 is CASSQYEQGSYEQYF. The DNA of the CDR3 is TGTGCCAGCAGCCAATATGAACAGGGGAGCTACGAGCAGTACTTC.

Only a few counts were recorded for this clone. The chain couples TRBV7-2 to TRBJ2-1; 7 bases agree with TRBD1. Germline V gives CDR1 SGHTA, CDR2 FQGNSA. The junction had 8 bases not matched to a gene; V was cut back by 5 bases and J by 7 bases. This CDR3 is 14 amino acids long. The CDR3 spells CASSVQGWTNEQFF. CDR3 sequence (DNA): TGTGCCAGCAGCGTACAGGGGTGGACAAATGAGCAGTTCTTC.

This chain connects TRBV7-9 to TRBJ1-3; D gene ambiguous. The CDR3 runs 14 residues. In germline, CDR1 is SEHNR, CDR2 FQNEAQ (reference sequence). The germline V and J ends were trimmed by 5 bases and 0 bases, with 8 bases remaining between them. In nucleotides, the CDR3 is TGTGCCAGCAGCACACGTTACTCTGGAAACACCATATATTTT. Translated, it gives CASSTRYSGNTIYF.

This clone was recorded a few times. This chain joins TRBV4-2 and TRBJ2-7, with 8 nucleotides matching TRBD2. The germline V gene has CDR1 LGHNA and CDR2 YNFKEQ. CDR3 length: 15 residues. V lost 4 bases to trimming and J lost 5 bases; unmatched junction nucleotides: 10. The chain's CDR3 is CASSPTGGRTHEQYF. The CDR3 nucleotides read TGTGCCAGCAGCCCAACAGGCGGGAGGACCCACGAGCAGTACTTC.

This clone was counted a few times. The rearrangement links TRBV6-1 to TRBJ2-1, with D maybe TRBD2 (5 bases). Germline values: CDR1 MNHNS, CDR2 SASEGT. The CDR3 contains 15 residues. V gave up 2 bases and J gave up 7 bases, with 15 bases separating them. CDR3 bases: TGTGCCAGCAGTGAAAGCTTGGCTAGCTTTAATGAGCAGTTCTTC. It yields the protein CASSESLASFNEQFF.

This chain uses TRBV7-2 with TRBJ2-3; 11 bases match TRBD2. This CDR3 comprises 17 residues. CDR1 and CDR2 (germline): SGHTA, FQGNSA. J was trimmed by 8 bases and V by 1 base; bases with no gene match: 11. CDR3 DNA sequence: TGTGCCAGCAGCTTAGAAGGGGTAGCGGGGGGGTACGGTACGCAGTATTTT. It codes for CASSLEGVAGGYGTQYF.

This chain links TRBV7-9 with TRBJ1-1, with D perhaps matching TRBD1 (5 bases). From germline, CDR1 is SEHNR and CDR2 FQNEAQ (reference sequence). The CDR3 is 15 amino acids. V was trimmed by 3 bases and J by 4 bases, leaving 15 bases between them. This CDR3 reads CASSFALAGGTEAFF. CDR3 nucleotide sequence: TGTGCCAGCAGCTTCGCCCTAGCGGGGGGCACTGAAGCTTTCTTT.

The CDR3, as DNA: TGTGCCAGCAGTCCAACTCCCGGGACAGTCAATCAGCCCCAGCATTTT. Translation gives CASSPTPGTVNQPQHF. The V gene is TRBV27, the J gene TRBJ1-5; 7 nucleotides match TRBD1. This CDR3 has 16 amino acids. CDR1 MNHEY and CDR2 SMNVEV come from the germline V gene (reference sequence). J lost 3 bases, V lost 5 bases, and 10 bases had no gene match.

This clone was counted only a few times. The CDR3 is CASSLVGGIGAGQPQHF. The CDR3 region has the DNA TGTGCCAGCAGCTTAGTCGGGGGTATTGGGGCCGGACAGCCCCAGCATTTT. The chain carries TRBV7-9 and TRBJ1-5, with D maybe TRBD1 (5 bases). The germline gives CDR1 SEHNR, CDR2 FQNEAQ (reference sequence). This CDR3 spans 17 amino acids. Between the trimmed V and J ends, which lost 1 base and 7 bases, there was a span of 20 bases.

V and J are TRBV7-9 and TRBJ1-4; D possibly corresponds to TRBD1 (5 bases). The CDR3 is made up of 13 amino acids. The V and J ends lost 5 bases and 8 bases respectively, with 12 bases between them. CDR1 and CDR2 from the germline V gene are SEHNR and FQNEAQ (reference sequence). CDR3: CASSLLGREKLFF. CDR3 DNA: TGTGCCAGCAGCCTGCTGGGGCGGGAAAAACTGTTTTTT.

The V gene is TRBV7-9, the J gene TRBJ2-7, with no clear D. CDR3 size: 16 residues. V gave up 3 bases and J gave up 0 bases, with 15 bases separating them. Germline V gives CDR1 SEHNR, CDR2 FQNEAQ (reference sequence). The CDR3 sequence: CASSFIGGPISYEQYF. The CDR3, as DNA: TGTGCCAGCAGCTTTATAGGCGGTCCCATCTCCTACGAGCAGTACTTC. Filled out from reference TRBV7-9 and TRBJ2-7, the complete variable domain reads DTGVSQNPRHKITKRGQNVTFRCDPISEHNRLYWYRQTLGQGPEFLTYFQNEAQLEKSRLLSDRFSAERPKGSFSTLEIQRTEQGDSAMYLCASSFIGGPISYEQYFGPGTRLTVT.

The chain joins TRBV5-6 to TRBJ1-2; a possible D gene is TRBD1 (6 bases). CDR3 length: 13 amino acids. The V gene's germline CDR1 is SGHDT and CDR2 YYEEEE. V was clipped by 4 bases and J by 8 bases, with 15 bases between them. Here the CDR3 reads CASSSRQARGYTF. CDR3 DNA: TGTGCCAGCAGCAGCCGACAGGCTCGAGGCTACACCTTC.

This clone was counted a single time. This sequence joins TRBV6-1 and TRBJ2-3, with a tentative D call TRBD1 (6 bases). The CDR3 spans 12 residues. V was shortened by 10 bases and J by 2 bases, with 10 bases between the two germline ends. Per the germline V gene, CDR1 is MNHNS and CDR2 is SASEGT. Here the CDR3 DNA reads TGTGCCATCCGGACAGCCACAGATACGCAGTATTTT. Protein: CAIRTATDTQYF.

The chain joins TRBV2 to TRBJ1-2; D not resolved. The germline V gene has CDR1 SNHLY and CDR2 FYNNEI. The V gene lost 6 bases and the J gene lost 1 base, with 12 bases spanning the gap. The CDR3 has 14 residues. The chain's CDR3 is CASRGREFNYGYTF. The CDR3 DNA reads as TGTGCCAGCAGAGGTCGGGAATTTAACTATGGCTACACCTTC. The full variable domain, completed using reference TRBV2 and TRBJ1-2, is EPEVTQTPSHQVTQMGQEVILRCVPISNHLYFYWYRQILGQKVEFLVSFYNNEISEKSEIFDDQFSVERPDGSNFTLKIRSTKLEDSAMYFCASRGREFNYGYTFGSGTRLTVV.

This sequence joins TRBV10-3 and TRBJ2-4; a weak D match, TRBD1 (6 bases). This CDR3 is built from 16 residues. With 2 bases removed from V and 2 bases from J, the gap between germline ends came to 13 bases. CDR1 is ENHRY and CDR2 is SYGVKD in the germline V gene. CDR3: CAISEGAGASKNIQYF. In DNA form, the CDR3 reads TGTGCCATCAGTGAGGGTGCAGGGGCCTCCAAAAACATTCAGTACTTC.

In its sample, this clone was seen a few times. V is TRBV6-5 and J is TRBJ2-2; 9 nucleotides align to TRBD1. This CDR3 has 13 amino acids. The trim removed 8 bases at V and 5 bases at J, leaving 3 bases unmatched. From germline, CDR1 is MNHEY and CDR2 SVGAGI. CDR3 in amino acids: CASGTGNTGELFF. The DNA of the CDR3 is TGTGCCAGCGGGACAGGGAATACCGGGGAGCTGTTTTTT.

This clone came up a few times. The V gene is TRBV11-3, the J gene TRBJ2-6; D not certain. CDR3 size: 17 residues. V was pared by 1 base and J by 0 bases, with 10 bases between. CDR1 is SGHNT and CDR2 is YENEEA in the germline V gene. CDR3 nucleotide sequence: TGTGCCAGCAGCTTAGGAGTCCTCAACTCTGGGGCCAACGTCCTGACTTTC. This translates into CASSLGVLNSGANVLTF. Complete variable domain (other parts from reference TRBV11-3 and TRBJ2-6): EAGVVQSPRYKIIEKKQPVAFWCNPISGHNTLYWYLQNLGQGPELLIRYENEEAVDDSQLPKDRFSAERLKGVDSTLKIQPAELGDSAVYLCASSLGVLNSGANVLTFGAGSRLTVL.

The chain links TRBV7-3 to TRBJ1-1; D call uncertain. This CDR3 is built from 13 residues. Between the trimmed V and J ends, which lost 3 bases and 1 base, there was a span of 6 bases. Germline V lookup: CDR1 SGHTA, CDR2 FQGTGA. CDR3 sequence reads: CASSFSQNTEAFF. In nucleotides, the CDR3 is TGTGCCAGCAGCTTCTCACAGAACACTGAAGCTTTCTTT.

The rearrangement uses TRBV6-4 and TRBJ2-1, with 12 bases matching TRBD2. V gave up 2 bases and J gave up 12 bases; unmatched junction bases: 8. This CDR3 spans 15 amino acids. Germline V gives CDR1 MRHNA, CDR2 SNTAGT. Here the CDR3 DNA reads TGTGCCAGCAGTGACGTGGCTAGCGGGAGGGCCGTGCAGTTCTTC. Translated: CASSDVASGRAVQFF.

This chain joins TRBV4-3 and TRBJ2-7, with D possibly TRBD1 on 6 matching bases. Germline V gene lookup returns CDR1 LGHNA and CDR2 YSLEER. The CDR3 is made up of 15 amino acids. V was trimmed by 1 base and J by 0 bases, leaving 10 bases between them. Here the CDR3 reads CASSQGQDSSYEQYF. DNA for the CDR3: TGCGCCAGCAGCCAAGGACAGGACAGCTCCTACGAGCAGTACTTC.

The V gene is TRBV19, the J gene TRBJ2-7; 7 nucleotides agree with TRBD1. The CDR3 length is 12 residues. Unmatched junction bases numbered 4, after V lost 10 bases and J lost 1 base. Germline CDR1 is LNHDA and CDR2 is SQIVND (reference sequence). CDR3 amino acids: CATRDRSYEQYF. The CDR3 bases are TGTGCCACCAGGGACAGATCCTACGAGCAGTACTTC.

J is TRBJ1-2 and V is TRBV6-1; D gene uncertain. Trimming stripped 1 base from V and 7 bases from J, with 7 bases between. Germline V gives CDR1 MNHNS, CDR2 SASEGT. This CDR3 region has 12 residues. The CDR3 DNA is TGTGCCAGCAGTGAAGTTCGGGGTGGCTACACCTTC. Its protein product is CASSEVRGGYTF.

This rearrangement joins TRBV7-6 to TRBJ1-4; weak D call: TRBD1 (6 bases). This CDR3 spans 17 amino acids. The V gene's germline CDR1 is SGHVS and CDR2 FNYEAQ. V shed 2 bases and J shed 7 bases, with 20 bases lying between them. The CDR3 coding sequence is TGTGCCAGCAGCTTACTGAGGGTTGATCAGGGGAGTGAAAAACTGTTTTTT. This gives the protein CASSLLRVDQGSEKLFF.

The table lists this clone with a count of one. The chain employs TRBV27 and TRBJ2-1, with 10 bases that match TRBD2. Germline V gene data show CDR1 as MNHEY and CDR2 as SMNVEV (reference sequence). V was pared by 1 base and J by 3 bases, with 3 bases of the junction left unmatched. This CDR3 contains 16 residues. Here the CDR3 reads CASSLFGTSVYNEQFF. The DNA for the CDR3 is TGTGCCAGCAGTTTATTCGGGACTAGCGTCTACAATGAGCAGTTCTTC.

This clone was recorded once. CDR3 residues: CASTQSQAGANYGYTF. For the CDR3, the DNA is TGTGCCAGCACTCAATCGCAGGCGGGCGCTAACTATGGCTACACCTTC. This chain connects TRBV6-4 to TRBJ1-2; D remains ambiguous. The V gene lost 7 bases and the J gene lost 0 bases, with 18 bases spanning the gap. The CDR3 runs 16 residues. CDR1 and CDR2 from the germline V gene are MRHNA and SNTAGT.

This chain links TRBV6-1 with TRBJ1-1; TRBD1 might be the D (5 bases). This CDR3 spans 11 amino acids. The germline V gene has CDR1 MNHNS and CDR2 SASEGT. V lost 7 bases and J lost 11, with 14 bases in between. The CDR3 here is CASTYGGSAFF. CDR3 sequence (DNA): TGTGCCAGCACCTACGGGGGGAGCGCTTTCTTT.

This clone was detected only once. The V and J genes are TRBV7-9 and TRBJ2-7; 11 bases fit TRBD1. V gave up 6 bases and J gave up 4 bases; unmatched junction bases: 5. The CDR3 loop spans 14 amino acids. Germline-derived CDR1 and CDR2 are SEHNR and FQNEAQ (reference sequence). This chain's CDR3 is CASSRGTGGYEQYF. The CDR3, as DNA: TGTGCCAGCAGTAGAGGGACAGGGGGGTACGAGCAGTACTTC.

The V gene is TRBV5-4, the J gene TRBJ2-2, with D perhaps matching TRBD2 (5 bases). The ends were cut back, 6 bases at V and 1 base at J, with 10 bases in the middle. Germline assignment: CDR1 SGHNT and CDR2 YYREEE (reference sequence). This CDR3 contains 14 residues. CDR3 region: CASTHEGNTGELFF. CDR3 DNA: TGTGCCAGCACCCACGAGGGGAACACCGGGGAGCTGTTTTTT. Complete variable domain (other parts from reference TRBV5-4 and TRBJ2-2): ETGVTQSPTHLIKTRGQQVTLRCSSQSGHNTVSWYQQALGQGPQFIFQYYREEENGRGNFPPRFSGLQFPNYSSELNVNALELDDSALYLCASTHEGNTGELFFGEGSRLTVL.

The rearrangement joins TRBV30 to TRBJ1-1; a weak D match, TRBD1 (5 bases). CDR1 GTSNPN and CDR2 SVGIG come from the germline V gene (reference sequence). This CDR3 has 14 residues. The V and J ends lost 2 bases and 9 bases respectively, with 19 bases between them. The DNA of the CDR3 is TGTGCCTGGAGTAGTCGGTACTTAACAGGAAAAGCTTTCTTT. Its translation is CAWSSRYLTGKAFF.

V and J are TRBV6-6 and TRBJ2-5; possibly TRBD2 for D (5 bases). The CDR3 has 16 residues. The V end was cut by 6 bases, the J end by 3 bases, with 20 bases between. In germline, CDR1 is MNHNY, CDR2 SVGAGI (reference sequence). The CDR3: CASSLPGPKREETQYF. CDR3 nucleotide sequence: TGTGCCAGCAGCCTCCCCGGACCCAAGAGGGAAGAGACCCAGTACTTC.